Sequencing of this T cell receptor beta chain was carried out in a study of cytomegalovirus exposure and HLA in healthy donors. Study background: In a later analysis, it was reported that the approximately 110 validation repertoires had been produced on the same platform as the 500 to 850 repertoires belonging to the first cohort.

For this clone: Its antigen is still unknown.

CDR1 is MNHEY, CDR2 SMNVEV, per germline (reference sequence). This CDR3 has 15 amino acids. The V end lost 5 bases, the J end lost 0 bases, and 11 bases lay between the germline ends. Method: immunoSEQ multiplex PCR; TCRdb's copy keeps in-frame clones and lacks some. The sample carries about 120,000 clones, approximately 92% recorded once. Findings of the study overall: Researchers catalogued some 160 TCR beta chains as cytomegalovirus-associated. While the bulk of TCR sequences proved rare, some public TCRs turned up in many donors.

This TCR was recovered from a woman between 18 and 29 years old in good health and CMV-seronegative. The sequenced material came from PBMCs. This rearrangement joins TRBV27 to TRBJ1-5; D unclear. CDR3 region: CASSPIPHSNQPQHF. CDR3 sequence (DNA): TGTGCCAGCAGTCCAATCCCCCATAGCAATCAGCCCCAGCATTTT.